Below are 2 T cell receptor delta chains sequenced from a single sample in a study of γδ T cells in repeated Plasmodium falciparum infection. TCRdb reanalysed the multiplex PCR reads via CATT. The repertoire has 40,000 to 55,000 delta-chain clones, roughly 1.9% of them found once; the top ten carry less than 30%. Flow sorting of PBMC yielded separate Vgamma9/Vdelta2+ and Vdelta2-negative gammadelta T cell populations for bulk repertoire analysis. Sequences were obtained from gamma-delta T cells from blood. All receptors come from a pool of human donors (malaria-infected and uninfected, not separated).

This clone was recorded a few times. A far larger clone lies a single base away; this is likely a read error. The sample holds other DNA sequences that translate to the same CDR3. V gene TRDV2 was called; the J gene was not; TRDD3, the D gene given by the table, was not confirmed from the DNA. Germline CDR1 and CDR2: GEAIGNYY and EKD. The CDR3 runs to 22 residues. CDR3: CACDTVLTGGYAKKKHSDKLIF. Written as DNA, the CDR3 is TGTGCCTGTGACACCGTCTTAACTGGGGGATACGCTAAGAAAAAGCATAGCGATAAGCTCATCTTT.

Notes on this clone: The TCRdb protein comes from a much larger clone and disagrees with this DNA's translation at residue 10, likely due to a read error; the protein given here is derived from the DNA. The chain is built from TRDV1 and TRDJ1; TRDD2 might be the D (7 bases). No J segment appears in TCRdb, so it was assigned here by matching the sequence to germline. The CDR3 extends over 21 amino acids. V lost 3 bases, J lost 0 bases, and 29 bases lay in between. Germline V lookup: CDR1 TSWWSYY, CDR2 QGS. The CDR3 DNA follows: TGTGCTCTTGGGGACCCTTTCCTTCCTGCGTTAGCTGGGGCCAACACCGATAAACTCATCTTT. Amino acid sequence: CALGDPFLPALAGANTDKLIF.